Listed here is a single TCR beta chain. The antigen is undetermined. Other DNA sequences within the sample encode an identical CDR3. Only in-frame clones appear in the TCRdb table, and some are missing; sequencing was by immunoSEQ multiplex PCR. This sample yields 69,000 or so clones, of which 88% are seen a single time; 4.8% belongs to the top ten. This sample was included in a study of T cell responses to AZD1222 COVID-19 vaccine. General study findings and limits: Seropositive status at baseline applied to only a handful of AZD1222 recipients. Regions 160-218 and 743-854 held dominance among vaccine-associated CD4 TCRs, which spanned spike. Clonal diversity was possibly underestimated; the donors were predominantly white British and more often female.

The CDR3 extends over 14 amino acids. The V gene's germline CDR1 is SGHRS and CDR2 YFSETQ. V shed 4 bases and J shed 2 bases, with 13 bases lying between them. This TCR was sampled from an adult who received the MenACWY meningococcal vaccine as a control. The input for sequencing was peripheral blood, taken 28 days after the second dose of the MenACWY control vaccine. The gene calls are TRBV5-1 and TRBJ2-7, with D possibly called TRBD1 or TRBD2 (5 bases each). The DNA of the CDR3 is TGCGCCAGCAGCCTCCTTGGGGGAACCTACGAGCAGTACTTC. The encoded protein is CASSLLGGTYEQYF.